These T cell receptor beta chains were read from a single sample in a study of CD8 T cells in Susac syndrome. TCRdb itself ran the immunoSEQ multiplex PCR reads through MiXCR, one entry per CDR3 protein. The sample lists fewer than 350,000 distinct CDR3 sequences, approximately 90% occurring once. The specimen sequenced was CD8+ T cells from PBMCs. The receptor source for this set is a human donor with multiple sclerosis. The CDR3 runs from the conserved cysteine through the conserved F or W. Fields, in order: clone size, J gene, D gene, V gene, CDR3 protein, CDR3 DNA. The D gene is left open where the match is weak. Not every row has a clone size; where given, it reads once, few, many or a size class.

abundance: .
j_gene: TRBJ2-1
d_gene: .
v_gene: TRBV19
CDR3aa: CASSIWGNEQFF
CDR3nt: TGTGCCAGTAGTATTTGGGGCAATGAGCAGTTCTTC

abundance: .
j_gene: TRBJ2-2
d_gene: .
v_gene: TRBV11-2
CDR3aa: CASSPGAGLGDTGELFF
CDR3nt: TGTGCCAGCAGCCCCGGGGCGGGTCTTGGGGACACCGGGGAGCTGTTTTTT

abundance: .
j_gene: TRBJ2-1
d_gene: TRBD1
v_gene: TRBV7-2
CDR3aa: CASIPDRVYNEQFF
CDR3nt: TGTGCCAGCATCCCGGACAGGGTTTACAATGAGCAGTTCTTC

abundance: .
j_gene: TRBJ1-1
d_gene: .
v_gene: TRBV29-1
CDR3aa: CSVVTGTYGTEAFF
CDR3nt: TGCAGCGTTGTGACCGGGACTTACGGGACTGAAGCTTTCTTT

abundance: .
j_gene: TRBJ1-5
d_gene: .
v_gene: TRBV6-2/TRBV6-3
CDR3aa: CASSYMTDYSNQPQHF
CDR3nt: TGTGCCAGCAGTTACATGACAGATTATAGCAATCAGCCCCAGCATTTT

abundance: .
j_gene: TRBJ2-5
d_gene: TRBD2
v_gene: TRBV3-1
CDR3aa: CASSQGTQRGGKTQYF
CDR3nt: TGTGCCAGCAGCCAAGGAACTCAGCGGGGGGGGAAGACCCAGTACTTC

abundance: .
j_gene: TRBJ2-7
d_gene: .
v_gene: TRBV5-6
CDR3aa: CASSFRTALSYEQYF
CDR3nt: TGTGCCAGCAGCTTTCGGACAGCCCTTTCCTACGAGCAGTACTTC

abundance: .
j_gene: TRBJ2-5
d_gene: .
v_gene: TRBV6-1
CDR3aa: CASSETPRPGETQYF
CDR3nt: TGTGCCAGCAGCGAGACCCCTCGTCCGGGGGAGACCCAGTACTTC

abundance: once
j_gene: TRBJ2-5
d_gene: TRBD2
v_gene: TRBV2
CDR3aa: CASSEQPGLADQETQYF
CDR3nt: TGTGCCAGCAGTGAGCAACCGGGACTAGCAGATCAAGAGACCCAGTACTTC

abundance: .
j_gene: TRBJ1-1
d_gene: .
v_gene: TRBV30
CDR3aa: CAWTGGNTEAFF
CDR3nt: TGTGCCTGGACCGGGGGGAACACTGAAGCTTTCTTT

abundance: .
j_gene: TRBJ2-1
d_gene: TRBD2
v_gene: TRBV6-5
CDR3aa: CASSGTSEKDNEQFF
CDR3nt: TGTGCCAGCAGCGGGACTAGCGAGAAGGACAATGAGCAGTTCTTC

abundance: .
j_gene: TRBJ1-2
d_gene: .
v_gene: TRBV24-1
CDR3aa: CATSDSDTDFSYGYTF
CDR3nt: TGTGCCACCAGTGATTCGGACACCGATTTTAGCTATGGCTACACCTTC

abundance: .
j_gene: TRBJ2-3
d_gene: TRBD1
v_gene: TRBV20-1
CDR3aa: CSARVPWGQSTDTQYF
CDR3nt: TGCAGTGCTAGAGTGCCCTGGGGACAGTCCACAGATACGCAGTATTTT

abundance: .
j_gene: TRBJ2-7
d_gene: TRBD2
v_gene: TRBV28
CDR3aa: CASSLASGAGSYEQYF
CDR3nt: TGTGCCAGCAGTTTGGCCAGCGGGGCAGGGTCCTACGAGCAGTACTTC

abundance: .
j_gene: TRBJ2-3
d_gene: .
v_gene: TRBV9
CDR3aa: CASSVELGGYTDTQYF
CDR3nt: TGTGCCAGCAGCGTAGAGTTAGGGGGGTACACAGATACGCAGTATTTT

abundance: once
j_gene: TRBJ2-7
d_gene: TRBD2
v_gene: TRBV6-2/TRBV6-3
CDR3aa: CASSNPSGRGDEQYF
CDR3nt: TGTGCCAGCAGTAATCCCAGCGGGAGAGGCGACGAGCAGTACTTC

abundance: .
j_gene: TRBJ2-7
d_gene: .
v_gene: TRBV4-3
CDR3aa: CASSQDSGNYEQYF
CDR3nt: TGCGCCAGCAGCCAAGATTCAGGGAACTACGAGCAGTACTTC

abundance: .
j_gene: TRBJ1-2
d_gene: TRBD1
v_gene: TRBV6-5
CDR3aa: CASSSLDRGLDYGYTF
CDR3nt: TGTGCCAGCAGTTCCTTGGACAGGGGGCTAGACTATGGCTACACCTTC

abundance: .
j_gene: TRBJ1-2
d_gene: .
v_gene: TRBV6-5
CDR3aa: CASSYSGTPYGYTF
CDR3nt: TGTGCCAGCAGTTACTCGGGGACCCCCTATGGCTACACCTTC

abundance: .
j_gene: TRBJ2-7
d_gene: TRBD2
v_gene: TRBV4-2
CDR3aa: CASSRGLAGPPYEQYF
CDR3nt: TGTGCCAGCAGCCGCGGACTAGCGGGGCCCCCCTACGAGCAGTACTTC

abundance: once
j_gene: TRBJ2-6
d_gene: .
v_gene: TRBV10-3
CDR3aa: CAISEPSGANVLTF
CDR3nt: TGTGCCATCAGTGAGCCCTCTGGGGCCAACGTCCTGACTTTC

abundance: .
j_gene: TRBJ2-7
d_gene: TRBD2
v_gene: TRBV9
CDR3aa: CASSQGGSHYEQYF
CDR3nt: TGTGCCAGCAGCCAGGGAGGGTCCCACTACGAGCAGTACTTC

abundance: .
j_gene: TRBJ2-1
d_gene: TRBD2
v_gene: TRBV4-3
CDR3aa: CASSQAQTSGDYNEQFF
CDR3nt: TGCGCCAGCAGCCAAGCCCAAACTAGCGGGGACTACAATGAGCAGTTCTTC

abundance: .
j_gene: TRBJ2-1
d_gene: .
v_gene: TRBV27
CDR3aa: CASSYQGGPYNEQFF
CDR3nt: TGTGCCAGCAGTTATCAGGGGGGGCCCTACAATGAGCAGTTCTTC

abundance: few
j_gene: TRBJ2-7
d_gene: .
v_gene: TRBV2
CDR3aa: CASRAGPNEQYF
CDR3nt: TGTGCCAGCAGGGCCGGACCCAACGAGCAGTACTTC

abundance: .
j_gene: TRBJ1-2
d_gene: .
v_gene: TRBV9
CDR3aa: CASSATVYGYTF
CDR3nt: TGTGCCAGCAGCGCGACAGTCTATGGCTACACCTTC

abundance: .
j_gene: TRBJ1-6
d_gene: .
v_gene: TRBV7-9
CDR3aa: CASSSPGPRNSPLHF
CDR3nt: TGTGCCAGCAGCTCCCCGGGACCGAGAAATTCACCCCTCCACTTT

abundance: once
j_gene: TRBJ2-5
d_gene: .
v_gene: TRBV9
CDR3aa: CASSDGQHLQETQYF
CDR3nt: TGTGCCAGCAGCGATGGGCAGCACCTACAAGAGACCCAGTACTTC